The rows below give T cell receptor beta chains drawn from one sample of a study of cytomegalovirus exposure and HLA in healthy donors. Using immunoSEQ multiplex PCR, the repertoire was profiled, and TCRdb retains in-frame clones only, with some absent. The sample has about 230,000 clones, 85% seen once; the top ten hold 0.2% to 0.25%. The sequenced sample consisted of PBMCs. The receptors derive from a girl aged 2-10 years in good health and CMV-seronegative. The CDR3 runs from the conserved cysteine through the conserved F or W. D genes are given only for firm matches. Only part of the rows carry a size: once, few, many, or a class if the clone is expanded.

-	TRBJ1-6	TRBD1	TRBV6-5	CASSYGTGTGSPLHF	TGTGCCAGCAGTTACGGGACAGGGACGGGTTCACCCCTCCACTTT
-	TRBJ1-5	-	TRBV4-1	CASSQTSSGGNQPQHF	TGCGCCAGCAGCCAAACGAGCTCAGGGGGCAATCAGCCCCAGCATTTT
-	TRBJ1-1	-	TRBV7-2	CASSFKGGTEAFF	TGTGCCAGCAGCTTTAAGGGGGGGACTGAAGCTTTCTTT
-	TRBJ2-7	TRBD2	TRBV4-2	CASSQESWISGDEQYF	TGTGCCAGCAGCCAAGAGAGCTGGATTAGCGGGGATGAGCAGTACTTC
-	TRBJ2-3	TRBD2	TRBV4-1	CASSRKEGLAGTDTQYF	TGCGCCAGCAGCCGTAAAGAAGGACTAGCGGGCACAGATACGCAGTATTTT
-	TRBJ2-3	TRBD1	TRBV5-1	CASMRDRAFTDTQYF	TGCGCCAGCATGCGGGACAGGGCCTTCACAGATACGCAGTATTTT
-	TRBJ2-5	TRBD2	TRBV7-9	CASRSLAGESETQYF	TGTGCCAGCAGGTCCCTAGCGGGGGAGTCGGAGACCCAGTACTTC
-	TRBJ2-2	-	TRBV4-2	CASSPQGREIGGELFF	TGTGCCAGCAGCCCCCAGGGGCGGGAGATCGGCGGGGAGCTGTTTTTT
-	TRBJ2-7	-	TRBV6-1	CASTRAHEQYF	TGTGCTAGCACCAGGGCCCACGAGCAGTACTTC
few	TRBJ1-1	-	TRBV11-2	CASSLTGSGTEAFF	TGTGCCAGCAGCCTGACAGGCTCCGGCACTGAAGCTTTCTTT
-	TRBJ1-3	TRBD1	TRBV7-8	CASSSSGTVRSGNTIYF	TGTGCCAGCAGTTCCTCCGGGACAGTCCGCTCTGGAAACACCATATATTTT
few	TRBJ2-7	-	TRBV4-2	CASSQERTVYEQYF	TGTGCCAGCAGCCAAGAGAGAACAGTCTACGAGCAGTACTTC
few	TRBJ2-7	-	TRBV27	CASSRTGVYEQYF	TGTGCCAGCAGTAGAACGGGGGTCTACGAGCAGTACTTC
-	TRBJ2-7	TRBD2	TRBV28	CASSLGTSGSYEQYF	TGTGCCAGCAGCCTTGGGACTAGCGGCTCCTACGAGCAGTACTTC
-	TRBJ2-5	-	TRBV25-1	CASSEFGGGLETQYF	TGTGCCAGCAGTGAATTTGGGGGGGGCTTAGAGACCCAGTACTTC
-	TRBJ1-5	TRBD1	TRBV15	CATSSQGTGNQPQHF	TGTGCCACCAGCAGCCAGGGGACAGGGAATCAGCCCCAGCATTTT
-	TRBJ2-7	TRBD1	TRBV5-5	CASSPLGQVVYEQYF	TGTGCCAGCAGCCCATTGGGACAGGTTGTCTACGAGCAGTACTTC
-	TRBJ1-4	-	TRBV25-1	CASSEWRDPNEKLFF	TGTGCCAGCAGTGAATGGCGGGACCCTAATGAAAAACTGTTTTTT
-	TRBJ2-4	TRBD2	TRBV19	CASSDSGTSNIQYF	TGTGCCAGTAGTGACTCCGGGACTAGCAACATTCAGTACTTC
-	TRBJ1-2	-	TRBV30	CAWTGTIGGYTF	TGTGCCTGGACCGGGACAATCGGGGGCTACACCTTC
-	TRBJ1-1	-	TRBV12-5	CASGLVLSGVGTEAFF	TGTGCTAGTGGTTTGGTATTATCAGGCGTAGGCACTGAAGCTTTCTTT
-	TRBJ2-4	TRBD2	TRBV18	CASSPSGGAYIQYF	TGTGCCAGCTCACCAAGCGGGGGGGCCTACATTCAGTACTTC
few	TRBJ2-6	TRBD1	TRBV2	CASSPDRFSGANVLTF	TGTGCCAGCAGTCCGGACAGGTTCTCTGGGGCCAACGTCCTGACTTTC
once	TRBJ2-1	TRBD2	TRBV7-2	CASSFSGTNHDEQFF	TGTGCCAGCAGCTTCTCCGGGACTAATCACGATGAGCAGTTCTTC
-	TRBJ1-1	TRBD1	TRBV7-9	CASSFYRGAPNTEAFF	TGTGCCAGCAGCTTTTACAGGGGGGCCCCGAACACTGAAGCTTTCTTT
-	TRBJ1-2	-	TRBV19	CASSLRSRGHYGYTF	TGTGCCAGTAGTTTGAGGAGCCGGGGACATTATGGCTACACCTTC
-	TRBJ1-2	-	TRBV5-1	CASSLGTATMNHYTF	TGCGCCAGCAGCTTGGGTACAGCGACTATGAACCACTACACCTTC
once	TRBJ2-5	-	TRBV9	CASSAFLAEWETQYF	TGTGCCAGCAGCGCCTTCTTGGCGGAGTGGGAGACCCAGTACTTC
-	TRBJ2-7	-	TRBV27	CASSLRGAYEQYF	TGTGCCAGCAGTTTGCGCGGAGCCTACGAGCAGTACTTC
-	TRBJ1-1	-	TRBV14	CASSLQGLVSTEAFF	TGTGCCAGCAGCCTCCAGGGGCTGGTGAGCACTGAAGCTTTCTTT
-	TRBJ2-1	-	TRBV10-1	CASSEGLNNEQFF	TGCGCCAGCAGTGAGGGACTGAACAATGAGCAGTTCTTC
once	TRBJ1-1	-	TRBV7-9	CASSLGQGYNEAFF	TGTGCCAGCAGCTTGGGCCAGGGTTACAATGAAGCTTTCTTT
-	TRBJ2-5	-	TRBV7-9	CASGGGGETQYF	TGTGCCAGCGGCGGGGGCGGGGAGACCCAGTACTTC
-	TRBJ2-1	-	TRBV7-6	CASSLAGGLNEQFF	TGTGCCAGCAGCTTAGCGGGGGGGCTCAATGAGCAGTTCTTC
-	TRBJ2-2	-	TRBV9	CASSAHNTGELFF	TGTGCCAGCAGCGCCCATAACACCGGGGAGCTGTTTTTT
-	TRBJ1-4	-	TRBV6-6	CASNSQARDEKLFF	TGTGCCAGCAACAGCCAGGCGCGGGATGAAAAACTGTTTTTT
-	TRBJ1-2	-	TRBV7-8	CASSLDAVYGYTF	TGTGCCAGCAGCTTAGACGCGGTCTATGGCTACACCTTC
-	TRBJ2-2	TRBD2	TRBV19	CATGLAGHNTGELFF	TGTGCCACCGGACTAGCGGGGCATAACACCGGGGAGCTGTTTTTT
-	TRBJ2-3	-	TRBV9	CASSADQGLDTQYF	TGTGCCAGCAGCGCAGACCAGGGATTAGATACGCAGTATTTT
few	TRBJ1-5	TRBD1	TRBV10-1	CASSRGHNQPQHF	TGCGCCAGCAGCAGGGGGCACAATCAGCCCCAGCATTTT
few	TRBJ2-1	-	TRBV27	CASRAMYPYNEQFF	TGTGCCAGCAGGGCCATGTACCCCTACAATGAGCAGTTCTTC
-	TRBJ2-5	-	TRBV5-1	CASSRGGLGETQYF	TGCGCCAGCAGCAGGGGGGGGCTAGGGGAGACCCAGTACTTC
-	TRBJ2-7	-	TRBV10-2	CASSEDGSRGEQYF	TGCGCCAGCAGTGAGGACGGCTCCAGGGGCGAGCAGTACTTC
few	TRBJ1-4	TRBD1	TRBV10-3	CAISESGTGGKLFF	TGTGCCATCAGTGAGTCGGGGACAGGGGGAAAACTGTTTTTT
-	TRBJ1-3	-	TRBV15	CATSREWSSGNTIYF	TGTGCCACCAGCAGAGAGTGGAGCTCTGGAAACACCATATATTTT
-	TRBJ1-5	TRBD1	TRBV27	CASSLRTGFQPQHF	TGTGCCAGCAGTTTAAGGACAGGGTTCCAGCCCCAGCATTTT
once	TRBJ1-2	-	TRBV6-1	CASSGLNRVGYTF	TGTGCCAGCAGCGGATTAAACAGGGTTGGCTACACCTTC
-	TRBJ2-7	-	TRBV30	CAWSAPEGHFSPPYEQYF	TGTGCCTGGAGCGCACCTGAGGGCCATTTTAGTCCCCCCTACGAGCAGTACTTC
-	TRBJ1-3	TRBD1	TRBV27	CASSRQRGETGKVDTIYF	TGTGCCAGCAGTCGGCAACGAGGAGAGACAGGGAAAGTAGACACCATATATTTT
-	TRBJ2-1	-	TRBV11-1	CASSSRNEQFF	TGTGCCAGCAGCTCGAGGAATGAGCAGTTCTTC
few	TRBJ1-2	TRBD1	TRBV2	CARETTGVSYGYTF	TGTGCCAGAGAGACCACAGGGGTGAGCTATGGCTACACCTTC
-	TRBJ1-2	-	TRBV7-9	CASSFSPLADF	TGTGCCAGCAGCTTTTCCCCTCTGGCCGACTTC
-	TRBJ2-7	TRBD1	TRBV5-5	CASSHQGGTGVDEQYF	TGTGCCAGCAGCCATCAGGGGGGGACAGGGGTCGACGAGCAGTACTTC
few	TRBJ1-5	-	TRBV15	CATRQGPYSNQPQHF	TGTGCCACCAGACAGGGTCCATATAGCAATCAGCCCCAGCATTTT
-	TRBJ1-2	TRBD1	TRBV10-2	CASTQTGLDYGYTF	TGCGCCAGCACCCAGACAGGGCTCGACTATGGCTACACCTTC
-	TRBJ1-3	-	TRBV2	CASSDRVRATGNTIYF	TGTGCCAGCAGTGACAGGGTCAGGGCGACCGGTAACACCATATATTTT
-	TRBJ2-7	-	TRBV5-1	CASSAPGYEQYF	TGCGCCAGCAGCGCCCCCGGCTACGAGCAGTACTTC
-	TRBJ2-2	TRBD1	TRBV11-3	CASSFQGADTGELFF	TGTGCCAGCAGCTTCCAGGGGGCGGACACCGGGGAGCTGTTTTTT
-	TRBJ1-4	-	TRBV19	CASRQITGTNEKLFF	TGTGCCAGTAGGCAAATTACAGGGACGAATGAAAAACTGTTTTTT